This T cell receptor beta chain came from a study of identifying expanded T cells in peripheral blood. Study outcomes and limitations: About 1.2 clones differed between technical replicates, versus about 16 and 19 over time. Roughly two-week clone count variance significantly increased as total template count grew.

For this clone: Its target is not known.

This CDR3 spans 12 amino acids. Germline-derived CDR1 and CDR2 are KGHSY and FQNENV. V lost 0 bases, J lost 6 bases, and 2 bases lay in between. Assay: immunoSEQ multiplex PCR; the TCRdb copy retains only in-frame clones and omits some. The sample records approximately 100,000 clones, around 89% being singletons. No infections or other immune events were documented during collection. The gene calls are TRBV16 and TRBJ1-4; no clear D gene. The sequence was collected from a person aged 18 to 70 in good health. Material for sequencing was blood. The CDR3 DNA sequence: TGTGCCAGCAGCCAATCGGATGAAAAACTGTTTTTT. This codes for CASSQSDEKLFF.